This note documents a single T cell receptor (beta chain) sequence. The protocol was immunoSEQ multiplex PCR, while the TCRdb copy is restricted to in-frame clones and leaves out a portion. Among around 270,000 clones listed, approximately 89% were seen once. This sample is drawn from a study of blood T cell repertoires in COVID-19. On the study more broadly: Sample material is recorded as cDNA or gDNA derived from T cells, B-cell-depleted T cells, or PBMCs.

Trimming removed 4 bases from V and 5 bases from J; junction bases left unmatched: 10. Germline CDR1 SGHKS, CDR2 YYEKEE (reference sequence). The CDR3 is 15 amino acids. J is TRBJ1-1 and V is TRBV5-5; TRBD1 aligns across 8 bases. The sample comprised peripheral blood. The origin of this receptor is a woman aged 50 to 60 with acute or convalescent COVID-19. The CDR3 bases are TGTGCCAGCAGCCTGACAGGGGCAGATCGTACTGAAGCTTTCTTT. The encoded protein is CASSLTGADRTEAFF.